This TCR beta chain was captured by sequencing in a study of OX40 agonist ivuxolimab in advanced cancers. Across the study: Intravenous ivuxolimab at 0.01 to 10 mg/kg was given to patients every 2 weeks. Mean age approximately 61 years, range about 20 to 79; around 80% male.

General study findings and limits: Also showing low normalized T-cell clonal expansion were some of the nonresponders. Relative to CD4+ cells, CD8+ T cells on average had more expanded clones.

Sequencing was performed with immunoSEQ multiplex PCR; in TCRdb, only in-frame clones are kept and a portion is missing. The sample has some 65,000 clones; 85% are singletons. Only a few counts were recorded for this clone. What it binds is unknown. The TCR was taken from an adult with an advanced solid tumor such as melanoma, head and neck, liver or kidney cancer. The sample consisted of CD4+ or CD8+ T cells sorted from blood, taken in a trial of the OX40 agonist ivuxolimab.

The CDR3 reads CASRTRGETEAFF. CDR3 DNA sequence: TGTGCCAGCAGAACCCGAGGGGAAACTGAAGCTTTCTTT. The V and J genes are TRBV6-6 and TRBJ1-1; tentative D call: TRBD1 (5 bases). Germline V lookup: CDR1 MNHNY, CDR2 SVGAGI (reference sequence). The CDR3 is made up of 13 amino acids. V shed 6 bases and J shed 5 bases, with 13 bases lying between them.